The present T cell receptor (beta chain) was sequenced within a study of T cells in Graves' hyperthyroidism and ophthalmopathy. Study results and caveats: With a median lead of approximately 6.4 months before onset, the model predicted ophthalmopathy. Ophthalmopathy and stable hyperthyroidism were separated by a 13 V-J model. The majority of expanded thyroid clonotypes above 0.001 also appeared in blood.

Uncontrolled infection, other autoimmune disease, pregnancy or lactation led to exclusion. This clonotype came up many times. Antigen: not known. CDR3 size: 16 residues. The trim removed 0 bases at V and 3 bases at J, leaving 10 bases unmatched. In germline, CDR1 is DFQATT, CDR2 SNEGSKA (reference sequence). The source material, RNA transcripts, was used to amplify TCR beta CDR3 regions. A first-round RT-PCR of the TCR CDR3 used the HTBI primer set. MiXCR, run by TCRdb on the multiplex PCR reads, gives a single entry per CDR3 protein. The sample has fewer than 650,000 distinct CDR3 sequences, 46% seen once.

The sample was peripheral blood or thyroid tissue (not recorded which). The V gene is TRBV20-1, the J gene TRBJ1-2, with TRBD1 identical over 7 bases. The origin of this receptor is an adult woman with Graves' disease, either hyperthyroidism or ophthalmopathy (not recorded which). CDR3 DNA sequence: TGCAGTGCTAGAGAGGGCGGGACAGTGACGCACTATGGCTACACCTTC. This codes for CSAREGGTVTHYGYTF.